The clone carrying this TCR beta chain was seen a handful of times. As originally analysed: Counts of nucleated cells, estimated from reference gene primer amplification, were obtained. Libraries were prepared by immunoSEQ multiplex PCR; TCRdb keeps only in-frame clonotypes and omits some of them. V and J calls and clone size are those listed in that table; D and trimming were worked out from the DNA. The table has about 40,000 clones, about four fifths seen once. The data belong to a study of blood T cell repertoires in COVID-19. Across the whole study: Researchers got acute and convalescent COVID-19 samples from the United States, Italy and Spain. From T cells, B-cell-depleted T cells, or PBMCs came the material, which was cDNA or gDNA.

Germline V lookup: CDR1 SGHTA, CDR2 FQGNSA. CDR3 length: 13 amino acids. V was shortened by 0 bases and J by 15 bases, with 15 bases between the two germline ends. The receptor's source is a man in his forties or fifties with active or convalescent COVID-19. The V gene is TRBV7-2, the J gene TRBJ1-5; D is uncertain. The sequencing sample was made of peripheral blood. In nucleotides, the CDR3 is TGTGCCAGCAGCTTAGCGTCGGAGGGAAAAGTGCATTTT. Its protein product is CASSLASEGKVHF. Based on the CDR3 plus reference TRBV7-2 and TRBJ1-5, the full variable domain is GAGVSQSPSNKVTEKGKDVELRCDPISGHTALYWYRQSLGQGLEFLIYFQGNSAPDKSGLPSDRFSAERTGGSVSTLTIQRTQQEDSAVYLCASSLASEGKVHFGDGTRLSIL.